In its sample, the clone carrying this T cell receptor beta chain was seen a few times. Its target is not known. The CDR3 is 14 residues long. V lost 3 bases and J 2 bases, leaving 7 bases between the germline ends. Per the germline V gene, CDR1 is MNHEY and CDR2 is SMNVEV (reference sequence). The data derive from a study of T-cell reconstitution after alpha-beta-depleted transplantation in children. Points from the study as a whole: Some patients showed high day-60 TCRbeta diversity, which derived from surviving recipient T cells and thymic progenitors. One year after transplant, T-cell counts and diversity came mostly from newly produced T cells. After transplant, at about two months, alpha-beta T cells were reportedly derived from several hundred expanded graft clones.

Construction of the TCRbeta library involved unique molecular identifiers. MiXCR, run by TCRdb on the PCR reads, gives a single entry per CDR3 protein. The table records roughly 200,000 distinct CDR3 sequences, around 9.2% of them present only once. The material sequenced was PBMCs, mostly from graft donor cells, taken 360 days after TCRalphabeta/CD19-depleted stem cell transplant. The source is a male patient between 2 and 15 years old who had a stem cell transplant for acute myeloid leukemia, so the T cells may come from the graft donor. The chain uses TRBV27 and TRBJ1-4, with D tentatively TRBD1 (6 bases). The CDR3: CASSFQGTNEKLFF. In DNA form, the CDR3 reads TGTGCCAGCAGTTTCCAGGGGACTAATGAAAAACTGTTTTTT. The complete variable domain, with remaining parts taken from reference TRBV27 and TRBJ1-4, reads EAQVTQNPRYLITVTGKKLTVTCSQNMNHEYMSWYRQDPGLGLRQIYYSMNVEVTDKGDVPEGYKVSRKEKRNFPLILESPSPNQTSLYFCASSFQGTNEKLFFGSGTQLSVL.